Presented here are 25 T cell receptor beta chains from one specimen sequenced in a study of T cell repertoires in cytomegalovirus infection (dated by TCRdb to about 2019). Their antigen targets remain unknown. Sequencing instrument: Illumina HiSeq 1500. Through fastp at Q25 and MiXCR, TCRdb rebuilt clones from the public reads, retaining in-frame beta chains. Identical CDR3 protein sequences are pooled into one entry, listed with their most common genes and DNA. The sample records around 100,000 distinct CDR3 sequences, 10% of which are singletons. The ten largest clones represent 31% of the sample. Sequencing was carried out using PBMCs, sequenced either directly or after in vitro stimulation (not recorded which). These receptors were obtained from a human donor in good health (CMV status not recorded). Some clones in this sample may be carry-over from other donors' samples.

This clonotype came up a few times. J is TRBJ2-2 and V is TRBV19, with D possibly being TRBD2 (6 bases). From germline, CDR1 is LNHDA and CDR2 SQIVND (reference sequence). V was cut by 5 bases and J by 3 bases, with 13 bases left in between. This CDR3 contains 15 residues. CDR3 DNA sequence: TGTGCCAGTAGTGCTGTAGGGAGGTACACCGGGGAGCTGTTTTTT. Encoded protein: CASSAVGRYTGELFF.

This clonotype has a count of ten or more. The chain couples TRBV6-5 to TRBJ2-7; the D gene is possibly TRBD2 (6 bases). The CDR3 runs 17 residues. The germline V and J ends were trimmed by 2 bases and 2 bases, with 19 bases remaining between them. Germline lookup yields CDR1 MNHEY and CDR2 SVGAGI. CDR3 sequence: CASSYRGPAGGTYEQYF. CDR3 in DNA: TGTGCCAGCAGTTACAGGGGCCCAGCGGGTGGAACCTACGAGCAGTACTTC.

This clonotype was counted ten times or more. This chain connects TRBV28 to TRBJ2-7; TRBD2 matches at 7 bases. Trimming removed 8 bases from V and 3 bases from J; junction bases left unmatched: 7. CDR1 is MDHEN, CDR2 SYDVKM, per germline. CDR3 length: 13 residues. CDR3 region: CASEGLVGYEQYF. CDR3 in DNA: TGTGCCAGCGAAGGACTAGTGGGCTACGAGCAGTACTTC.

This clonotype has only a few counts. The chain employs TRBV7-4 and TRBJ2-7; D could derive from TRBD1 or TRBD2 (6 bases each). This CDR3 has 15 amino acids. Deletions cut 5 bases from V and 5 bases from J, with 19 bases between. CDR1 SGHVT and CDR2 SQSDAQ come from the germline V gene. The CDR3 DNA is TGTGCCAGCAGCCAGACCTGGCAGGGGAGGAACGAGCAGTACGTC. Protein sequence: CASSQTWQGRNEQYV.

The chain joins TRBV5-6 to TRBJ1-4; D not certain. Trimming removed 3 bases at V and 7 bases at J, with 13 bases between. From germline, CDR1 is SGHDT and CDR2 YYEEEE. This CDR3 contains 14 residues. The CDR3 DNA sequence: TGTGCCAGCAGCTCGGTCAACGCCCCTGAAAAACTGTTTTTT. Its translation is CASSSVNAPEKLFF.

The CDR3 nucleotides are TGTGCCAGCAGTAGGACTAGCGGGATCCTCTCGACCGAGCAGTACTTC. Its translation is CASSRTSGILSTEQYF. V is TRBV6-5 and J is TRBJ2-7, with TRBD2 identical over 12 bases. Trimming cost V 5 bases and J 6 bases; bases outside gene matches: 11. Germline CDR1 MNHEY, CDR2 SVGAGI. The CDR3 runs 16 residues.

The sample holds many counts of this clonotype. This rearrangement joins TRBV7-8 to TRBJ2-1; D might be TRBD2 (5 bases). The germline V and J ends were trimmed by 1 base and 12 bases, with 13 bases remaining between them. The germline CDR1 and CDR2 sequences are SGHVS and FQNEAQ. The CDR3 extends over 13 amino acids. Here the CDR3 DNA reads TGTGCCAGCAGCTTAGATGGAGCGGCGCCGCAGTTCTTC. As protein: CASSLDGAAPQFF.

This clonotype was seen ten or more times. V is TRBV4-3 and J is TRBJ2-5, with D uncertain. The V end was cut by 0 bases, the J end by 5 bases, with 13 bases between. Per the germline V gene, CDR1 is LGHNA and CDR2 is YSLEER. The CDR3 totals 15 residues. The CDR3 here is CASSQDERNWETQYF. Here the CDR3 DNA reads TGCGCCAGCAGCCAAGATGAACGGAATTGGGAGACCCAGTACTTC.

In this sample, this clonotype turned up a few times. In DNA, the CDR3 is TGTGCCAGCAGTAGACTTGGGGACAGGATATCGAACACTGAAGCTTTCTTT. It is translated as CASSRLGDRISNTEAFF. The rearrangement joins TRBV6-2 or TRBV6-3 to TRBJ1-1; 8 bases are a match to TRBD1. Germline CDR1 is MNHEY and CDR2 is SVGEGT. Trimming cost V 5 bases and J 1 base; bases outside gene matches: 12. The CDR3 is 17 amino acids.

This clonotype was counted many times. The chain employs TRBV11-3 and TRBJ2-5; maybe TRBD2 (5 bases). CDR1 and CDR2 from the germline V gene are SGHNT and YENEEA. The V end was cut by 6 bases, the J end by 2 bases, with 34 bases between. The CDR3 runs 21 residues. The DNA for the CDR3 is TGTGCCAGCAGTATTGACCCCCGCTTCGGTCATCAGGAGACGGGGCAAGAGACCCAGTACTTC. Translated, it gives CASSIDPRFGHQETGQETQYF.

The chain uses TRBV7-2 and TRBJ1-2, with TRBD1 identical over 9 bases. Germline CDR1 is SGHTA and CDR2 is FQGNSA. CDR3 length equals 15 residues. V was pared by 0 bases and J by 5 bases, with 4 bases of the junction left unmatched. The CDR3 DNA reads as TGTGCCAGCAGCTTAGCCGGGACAGGGAATTATGGCTACACCTTC. This translates into CASSLAGTGNYGYTF.

The rearrangement links TRBV12-3 or TRBV12-4 to TRBJ2-1; no definite D call. The CDR3 is 13 residues long. V dropped 2 bases and J dropped 8 bases, with 10 bases sitting between them. CDR3 nucleotide sequence: TGTGCCAGCAGTTTAAGGGCAGACGATGAGCAGTTCTTC. Protein product: CASSLRADDEQFF.

V and J are TRBV2 and TRBJ1-1; 7 nucleotides line up with TRBD1. V was pared by 5 bases and J by 5 bases, with 11 bases of the junction left unmatched. The CDR3 loop spans 15 amino acids. Looked up from germline, CDR1 is SNHLY and CDR2 is FYNNEI. CDR3 sequence: CASSTGQALGTEAFF. The CDR3 DNA reads as TGTGCCAGCAGTACCGGACAGGCCCTAGGAACTGAAGCTTTCTTT.

The sample holds a few counts of this clonotype. V gene TRBV12-3 or TRBV12-4 combines with J gene TRBJ1-2; TRBD1 aligns across 8 bases. The trim removed 5 bases at V and 7 bases at J, leaving 0 bases unmatched. This CDR3 spans 11 amino acids. The CDR3 here is CASSDRGGYTF. The CDR3 DNA reads as TGTGCCAGCAGTGACAGGGGTGGCTACACCTTC.

The J gene is TRBJ1-1, the V gene TRBV4-1; D ambiguous. V lost 4 bases to trimming and J lost 6 bases, with 15 bases between them. CDR1 MGHRA and CDR2 YSYEKL come from the germline V gene. The CDR3 length is 14 residues. In DNA, the CDR3 is TGCGCCAGCAGCCGCGGACCCCCGGGAGCTGAAGCTTTCTTT. The encoded protein is CASSRGPPGAEAFF.

This clonotype was seen a handful of times. CDR3 residues: CASRFGRAYEQYF. The CDR3 nucleotides read TGTGCCAGCAGATTCGGGAGGGCGTACGAGCAGTACTTC. The genes are TRBV28 and TRBJ2-7; TRBD2 matches 8 bases. The junction had 5 bases not matched to a gene; V was cut back by 6 bases and J by 4 bases. The germline gives CDR1 MDHEN, CDR2 SYDVKM. This CDR3 contains 13 residues.

CDR3 loop: CASSGVATDTQYF. The CDR3 DNA is TGTGCCAGCAGCGGAGTAGCTACAGATACGCAGTATTTT. V usage is TRBV9 and J usage is TRBJ2-3; D call uncertain. Trimming shortened V by 3 bases and J by 3 bases, and 8 bases separated the two germline ends. The CDR3 spans 13 residues. Germline V gene data show CDR1 as SGDLS and CDR2 as YYNGEE.

As concerns this clonotype: A much larger clone sits a single nucleotide away, making a read error possible. The chain uses TRBV12-3 or TRBV12-4 and TRBJ1-2; the D gene is possibly TRBD1 (5 bases). V lost 5 bases, J lost 2 bases, and 18 bases lay in between. The CDR3 covers 16 residues. The CDR3 here is CASSRDMGRTNYGYTF. The DNA of the CDR3 is TGTGCCAGCAGTCGCGACATGGGACGGACCAACTATGGCTACACCTTC.

This rearrangement joins TRBV10-3 to TRBJ2-5; perhaps D is TRBD1 or TRBD2 (8 bases each). Germline V CDR1 and CDR2: ENHRY, SYGVKD. The CDR3 is 21 residues long. Between the trimmed V and J ends, which lost 6 bases and 9 bases, there was a span of 41 bases. The CDR3 loop is CAIRPGAGTGRGSDPGGAQYF. The CDR3 coding sequence is TGTGCCATCAGGCCCGGAGCGGGGACAGGTCGAGGGAGTGACCCGGGGGGGGCCCAGTACTTC.

This clonotype was counted ten times or more. V gene TRBV27 combines with J gene TRBJ2-3; D is ambiguous. Trimming took off 6 bases at V and 1 base at J, with 14 bases between the two ends. CDR3 length equals 15 residues. CDR1 and CDR2 (germline): MNHEY, SMNVEV (reference sequence). The CDR3 region is CASRPYPDRTDTQYF. Written as DNA, the CDR3 is TGTGCCAGCAGACCCTACCCGGATCGCACAGATACGCAGTATTTT.

The chain combines TRBV5-1 with TRBJ1-5, with a possible D match to TRBD1 (6 bases). CDR3 length: 16 amino acids. V was cut by 8 bases and J by 1 base, with 19 bases left in between. Germline V gene sequence: CDR1 SGHRS, CDR2 YFSETQ. CDR3 in DNA: TGCGCCAGGGGGAATGCAGGGGCTAAAAGCAATCAGCCCCAGCATTTT. It specifies CARGNAGAKSNQPQHF.

The chain carries TRBV27 and TRBJ2-7; 8 positions match TRBD1. Trimming took 3 bases from V and 4 from J; bases not matched to a gene: 8. The CDR3 runs to 15 residues. The germline gives CDR1 MNHEY, CDR2 SMNVEV (reference sequence). This chain's CDR3 is CASSFPDRVLYEQYF. The CDR3 DNA reads as TGTGCCAGCAGTTTCCCGGACAGGGTGCTTTACGAGCAGTACTTC.

This clonotype has more than one count but fewer than ten. J is TRBJ1-1 and V is TRBV2; D might be TRBD1 (5 bases). V lost 2 bases and J lost 4, with 11 bases in between. Germline V lookup: CDR1 SNHLY, CDR2 FYNNEI. This CDR3 has 14 amino acids. CDR3 nucleotides: TGTGCCAGCAGTGAAACGGGGGGGAGCACTGAAGCTTTCTTT. This codes for CASSETGGSTEAFF.

In its sample, this clonotype was seen a few times. The chain uses TRBV4-1 and TRBJ1-4, with D possibly matching TRBD1 (6 bases). V was cut by 3 bases and J by 8 bases, with 19 bases left in between. Germline V gene sequence: CDR1 MGHRA, CDR2 YSYEKL. This CDR3 region has 16 residues. CDR3 amino acids: CASSHALRGAGEKLFF. The CDR3 DNA follows: TGCGCCAGCAGCCACGCCCTCAGGGGTGCAGGCGAAAAACTGTTTTTT.

The table lists this clonotype with many counts. V gene TRBV7-9 combines with J gene TRBJ1-1; no definite D call. This CDR3 region has 13 residues. Germline V CDR1 and CDR2: SEHNR, FQNEAQ (reference sequence). V was cut by 10 bases and J by 1 base, with 13 bases left in between. The chain's CDR3 is CATNEDRNTEAFF. The CDR3 coding sequence is TGTGCCACCAATGAGGACCGGAACACTGAAGCTTTCTTT.